This T cell receptor beta chain stems from a study of PD-1 blockade in classical Hodgkin lymphoma (dated by TCRdb to 2020 to 2022). The study in broad terms: Nivolumab dosing was 3 mg/kg intravenously every 2 weeks, continuing until either disease progression or unacceptable toxicity. A peripheral blood immune signature of response to PD-1 blockade in classical Hodgkin lymphoma was defined using TCR beta sequencing and CyTOF.

About this clone itself: Its antigen is currently not known. One base away there is no much larger clone; base qualities are not given.

What the research found in general, with its limitations: The study was restricted to a single clinical trial cohort, and the causes of repertoire differences, possibly disease activity or prior therapy, were left undefined. Trial patients achieving complete response had baseline diversity similar to newly diagnosed patients, whereas partial responders and progressors had significantly lower diversity. Diversity was lower in patients who began nivolumab less than 1 year after ASCT, so these patients were left out of later analyses to avoid confounding by immune reconstitution. By C4D1, a significant rise was seen in CD4+ TCR diversity but not in CD8+ TCR diversity (p=0.0027 vs p=0.16), and the rise was most apparent among complete responders (p=0.02). Baseline TCR diversity was reported to be lower in newly diagnosed patients than in healthy donors, and even lower in relapsed/refractory patients.

The time point label, read with the paper, signifies: cycle 1 day 1 (C1D1), immediately before nivolumab initiation. All trial patients had relapsed after autologous stem cell transplantation, with cohorts A, B and C differing in prior brentuximab vedotin exposure. Using a Miltenyi CD4+ T cell isolation kit, CD4+ T cells were purified from thawed PBMCs through magnetic negative selection. The trial cohort included 50 or so patients with relapsed/refractory classical Hodgkin lymphoma, and each patient had a best overall response of complete response, partial response or progressive disease. Trial patients were treated with single-agent nivolumab in the multi-cohort phase II CheckMate 205 trial. An independent review committee assessed best overall response using the 2007 International Working Group response criteria. Trial PBMCs were obtained immediately prior to nivolumab initiation (C1D1) and on therapy at cycle 2 day 1 and cycle 4 day 1. Peripheral blood was collected in 8 mL Vacutainer Cell Preparation Tubes, from which PBMCs were isolated by centrifugation and then cryopreserved. Purified CD4+ and CD8+ fractions were generated only in cases for which an additional PBMC sample was available. Magnetically labelled cells were depleted on LS columns in a quadroMACS separator, and the flow-through was collected as the purified fraction.

The Qiagen DNeasy kit was used to extract genomic DNA from unsorted PBMCs and from the negatively selected CD4+ and CD8+ fractions. Amplification of TCR beta CDR3 regions was done by immunoSEQ multiplex PCR with primers that anneal to V and J segments. A synthetic immune receptor repertoire was used to minimize amplification bias, and any residual bias was removed computationally once sequencing was done. Turning to the authors' computational methods: Repertoire diversity was quantified as the Shannon entropy index using custom Python scripts. Unsorted, CD4+ and CD8+ repertoires were analyzed separately, except for combined analyses in which CD4+ and CD8+ sequences were merged in silico. Clonal expansion was defined as a frequency increase of at least 2-fold after treatment compared with C1D1, and clones undetected at baseline were assigned a pseudocount of 0.5. Singleton clones were defined as clones with 0 or 1 copy at C1D1, and non-singleton clones were defined as clones with 2 or more copies. Clones expanded in unsorted samples were annotated as CD4+, CD8+ or unknown by matching protein sequences in sorted samples from the same patient. Wilcoxon tests on paired samples were used to test diversity changes from C1D1 to C4D1. The source is immuneACCESS, and TCRdb retained only in-frame sequences with V and J called. Part of the clones is not carried over; for the studies checked, unresolved V genes explain less than half of this, and the remainder is unexplained. Clone size and the V and J calls come from that table; the DNA yielded D and trimming. The sample table contains some 9,200 clones; only one count was recorded for roughly 69% of them. Of the sample, about 4% falls within the top ten clones.

In the germline V gene (reference sequence), CDR1 corresponds to MNHNY and CDR2 to SVGAGI. At the junction V is shortened by 6 bases and J by 10 bases, with 19 bases in between. Including the terminal cysteine and phenylalanine, the CDR3 comprises 14 residues. Kept here is only the CDR3 DNA, which spans 42 bases and is read in frame from base 1. The receptor chain draws on TRBV6-6 and TRBJ1-5; TRBD1 is a weak D gene call, 6 bases matching. The sample in question was CD4+ T cells from blood, obtained at baseline. The clonotype originates from a human donor with classical Hodgkin lymphoma. The DNA is as follows: TGTGCCAGCAGCCACTTACAGGGTTCATCCCCCCAGCATTTT. This encodes CASSHLQGSSPQHF.